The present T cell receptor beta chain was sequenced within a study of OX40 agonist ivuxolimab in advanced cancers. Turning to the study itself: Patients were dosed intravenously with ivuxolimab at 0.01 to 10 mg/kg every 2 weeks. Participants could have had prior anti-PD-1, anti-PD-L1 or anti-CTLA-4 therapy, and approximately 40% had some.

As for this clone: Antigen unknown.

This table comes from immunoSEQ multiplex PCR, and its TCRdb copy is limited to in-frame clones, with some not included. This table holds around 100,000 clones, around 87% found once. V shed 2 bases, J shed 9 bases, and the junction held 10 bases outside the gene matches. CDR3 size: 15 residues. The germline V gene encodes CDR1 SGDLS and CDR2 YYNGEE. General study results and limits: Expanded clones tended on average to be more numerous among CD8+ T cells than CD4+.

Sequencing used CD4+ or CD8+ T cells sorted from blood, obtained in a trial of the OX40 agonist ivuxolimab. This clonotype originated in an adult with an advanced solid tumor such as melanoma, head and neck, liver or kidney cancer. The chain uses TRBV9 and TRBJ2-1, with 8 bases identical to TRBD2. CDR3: CASSVSSGSGREQFF. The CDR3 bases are TGTGCCAGCAGCGTCTCCAGCGGGAGTGGTCGTGAGCAGTTCTTC.